The text below deals with one T cell receptor beta chain. Per the original methods: How many nucleated cells were present was estimated from reference gene primer amplification. Generated by immunoSEQ multiplex PCR, the TCRdb table keeps only in-frame clones and is missing some. V and J calls and clone size are as listed in that table; D and trimming were resolved from the DNA. The repertoire holds 150,000 or so clones, with around 89% as singletons. This sample was taken from a study of blood T cell repertoires in COVID-19. About the research overall: Italy, Spain and the United States were the sources of the convalescent and acute COVID-19 samples. PBMCs, B-cell-depleted T cells, or T cells were the source of the cDNA or gDNA that made up the material.

The CDR3 spans 14 residues. Per germline, CDR1 SGHTA and CDR2 FQGNSA. The V end lost 6 bases, the J end lost 0 bases, and 11 bases lay between the germline ends. The receptor was isolated from a middle-aged woman with acute or convalescent COVID-19. The chain joins TRBV7-2 to TRBJ1-1; maybe TRBD1 (5 bases). The sequencing sample was made of peripheral blood. The CDR3 is CASRVTDLNTEAFF. For the CDR3, the DNA is TGTGCCAGCAGGGTGACAGATCTGAACACTGAAGCTTTCTTT.